The text below deals with one T cell receptor beta chain. Its antigen is currently unknown. The data originate from a study of OX40 agonist ivuxolimab in advanced cancers. The overall study: Each dose-escalation patient presented with hepatocellular carcinoma, melanoma, renal cell or head and neck cancer.

Cycle 7 day 1, cycle 4 day 1, and baseline were the timepoints at which blood was sampled. General study points: There was clonal expansion of CD4+ and CD8+ blood T cells by week 6 at 0.1 to 3.0 mg/kg. Partial responders dosed at 0.1-3.0 mg/kg displayed clonal expansion ranking among the lowest.

The CDR3 consists of 14 residues. Trimming left V 2 bases short and J 7 bases short, with 11 bases between. Germline V lookup: CDR1 MNHEY, CDR2 SVGAGI. The assay was immunoSEQ multiplex PCR, and TCRdb's table has in-frame clones only and misses some. The sample has tens of thousands of clones; less than 90% are singletons. The receptor comes from an adult with an advanced solid tumor such as melanoma, head and neck, liver or kidney cancer. The chain has TRBV6-5 and TRBJ1-4, with a weak D call TRBD1 (6 bases). The sequenced sample was CD4+ or CD8+ T cells sorted from blood, obtained in a trial of the OX40 agonist ivuxolimab. CDR3 amino acids: CASSYRGTGEKLFF. The CDR3 DNA reads as TGTGCCAGCAGTTACAGGGGGACGGGTGAAAAACTGTTTTTT.